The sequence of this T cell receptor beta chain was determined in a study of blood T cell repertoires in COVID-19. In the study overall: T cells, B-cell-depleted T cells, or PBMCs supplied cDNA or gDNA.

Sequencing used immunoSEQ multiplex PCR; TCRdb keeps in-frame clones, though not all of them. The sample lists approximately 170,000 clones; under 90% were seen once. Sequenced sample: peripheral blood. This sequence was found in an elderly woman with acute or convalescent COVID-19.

CDR3 in amino acids: CASSLTGGRGNIQYF. Here the CDR3 DNA reads TGTGCCAGCTCCCTGACAGGGGGAAGAGGGAACATTCAGTACTTC. The chain combines TRBV18 with TRBJ2-4, with 9 bases identical to TRBD1. CDR1 and CDR2 from the germline V gene are KGHSH and LQKENI. This CDR3 is 15 amino acids long. V lost 6 bases and J lost 7; bases outside the gene matches: 10. The variable domain in full, with the rest retrieved from reference TRBV18 and TRBJ2-4, is NAGVMQNPRHLVRRRGQEARLRCSPMKGHSHVYWYRQLPEEGLKFMVYLQKENIIDESGMPKERFSAEFPKEGPSILRIQQVVRGDSAAYFCASSLTGGRGNIQYFGAGTRLSVL.